These 26 T cell receptor beta chains were sequenced from one sample in a study of OX40 agonist ivuxolimab in advanced cancers. Library preparation used the immunoSEQ multiplex PCR assay. TCRdb limited this immuneACCESS table to in-frame rearrangements with V and J called. A share of clones is missing; checked studies link under half to unresolved V genes, and the rest is unexplained. Within this sample are about 98,000 clones, with 88% of them counted one time only. The ten largest clones capture 0.8% to 1% of the sample. This sample comprised CD4+ or CD8+ T cells sorted from blood, obtained in a trial of the OX40 agonist ivuxolimab. The source of these receptors is an adult with an advanced solid tumor such as melanoma, head and neck, liver or kidney cancer.

The chain uses TRBV10-3 and TRBJ1-2; 7 bases are shared with TRBD1. There are 14 residues in the CDR3. CDR1 ENHRY and CDR2 SYGVKD come from the germline V gene. J gave up 4 bases and V 4 bases, and 6 bases lay outside the gene matches. The chain's CDR3 is CAISGDSLGYGYTF. The CDR3 DNA sequence: TGTGCCATCAGTGGGGACAGTCTTGGCTATGGCTACACCTTC.

The rearrangement uses TRBV10-3 and TRBJ2-3; the match to TRBD2 covers 8 bases. V shed 2 bases and J 3 bases; nucleotides not matched to a gene: 1. Germline lookup yields CDR1 ENHRY and CDR2 SYGVKD. CDR3 length equals 14 residues. The CDR3 loop is CAISESGSTDTQYF. CDR3 DNA sequence: TGTGCCATCAGTGAGAGCGGGAGTACAGATACGCAGTATTTT.

The V call is TRBV9, the J call TRBJ2-2, with 11 bases lining up with TRBD2. After removal of 0 bases from V and 5 bases from J, the junction contained 3 bases not matched to a gene. The germline gives CDR1 SGDLS, CDR2 YYNGEE. The CDR3 runs 16 residues. The CDR3 is CASSVEASGRTGELFF. The CDR3 bases are TGTGCCAGCAGCGTAGAAGCTAGCGGGAGGACCGGGGAGCTGTTTTTT.

The J gene is TRBJ2-1, the V gene TRBV7-2, with 11 bases lining up with TRBD2. CDR3 length: 14 residues. V lost 3 bases to trimming and J lost 6 bases; unmatched junction nucleotides: 1. The V gene's germline CDR1 is SGHTA and CDR2 FQGNSA. The CDR3 DNA is TGTGCCAGCAGCTTCACTAGCGGGAGCAATGAGCAGTTCTTC. Protein: CASSFTSGSNEQFF.

The chain links TRBV30 to TRBJ2-1; 11 bases fit TRBD1. The CDR3 is 16 residues long. From germline, CDR1 is GTSNPN and CDR2 SVGIG (reference sequence). V gave up 3 bases and J gave up 3 bases; unmatched junction bases: 7. Here the CDR3 DNA reads TGTGCCTGGAGAGCGTTAGGGACAGGGGGCTACAATGAGCAGTTCTTC. This encodes CAWRALGTGGYNEQFF.

This chain links TRBV11-3 with TRBJ1-1; a weak D match, TRBD1 (5 bases). The V end lost 0 bases, the J end lost 4 bases, and 9 bases lay between the germline ends. This CDR3 is built from 14 residues. Germline assignment: CDR1 SGHNT and CDR2 YENEEA. CDR3 sequence: CASSLEGEGTEAFF. In DNA, the CDR3 is TGTGCCAGCAGCTTAGAAGGGGAGGGCACTGAAGCTTTCTTT.

The rearrangement links TRBV5-4 to TRBJ2-3, with 7 bases fitting TRBD1. The CDR3 is 15 residues long. In germline, CDR1 is SGHNT, CDR2 YYREEE (reference sequence). V was pared by 6 bases and J by 3 bases, with 10 bases of the junction left unmatched. The CDR3 loop reads CASTAPGQRTDTQYF. The DNA for the CDR3 is TGTGCCAGCACCGCACCGGGACAGCGAACAGATACGCAGTATTTT.

This chain joins TRBV30 and TRBJ1-2, with no clear D. CDR1 GTSNPN and CDR2 SVGIG come from the germline V gene (reference sequence). There are 13 residues in the CDR3. The ends were cut back, 0 bases at V and 8 bases at J, with 13 bases in the middle. The CDR3: CAWSVFLDRGYTF. CDR3 bases: TGTGCCTGGAGTGTGTTTCTGGACCGAGGCTACACCTTC.

This chain links TRBV6-5 with TRBJ1-3; D remains ambiguous. The CDR3 is 14 residues long. Trimming removed 4 bases from V and 4 bases from J, with 11 bases in between. Germline CDR1 is MNHEY and CDR2 is SVGAGI. CDR3 sequence (DNA): TGTGCCAGCAGTTCCCCCGCCGAGGGAAACACCATATATTTT. Translating gives CASSSPAEGNTIYF.

The chain combines TRBV6-5 with TRBJ1-2; TRBD1 agrees at 7 bases. Germline lookup yields CDR1 MNHEY and CDR2 SVGAGI. CDR3 length: 14 amino acids. With V trimmed by 6 bases and J by 7 bases, 11 bases remained unmatched. The CDR3 region is CASSTGEDWGGYTF. Written as DNA, the CDR3 is TGTGCCAGCAGCACAGGGGAGGATTGGGGTGGCTACACCTTC.

The rearrangement uses TRBV28 and TRBJ1-1; tentative D call: TRBD1 (5 bases). V was trimmed by 7 bases and J by 0 bases, leaving 9 bases between them. Germline-derived CDR1 and CDR2 are MDHEN and SYDVKM. This CDR3 is 13 amino acids long. The CDR3 is CASNIQVNTEAFF. CDR3 nucleotide sequence: TGTGCCAGCAATATACAGGTGAACACTGAAGCTTTCTTT.

The J gene is TRBJ2-3, the V gene TRBV5-4; the D call may be TRBD1 or TRBD2 (5 bases each). CDR1 and CDR2 from the germline V gene are SGHNT and YYREEE (reference sequence). Trimming removed 6 bases from V and 3 bases from J, with 14 bases in between. The length of the CDR3 is 14 residues. This CDR3 reads CASTRGSTTDTQYF. The DNA of the CDR3 is TGTGCCAGCACCCGGGGCTCCACGACAGATACGCAGTATTTT.

This chain joins TRBV18 and TRBJ2-2; the match to TRBD1 covers 9 bases. Germline values: CDR1 KGHSH, CDR2 LQKENI. This CDR3 comprises 15 residues. V shed 3 bases and J 4 bases; nucleotides not matched to a gene: 3. The CDR3 loop is CASSPGQGFTGELFF. The CDR3 nucleotides read TGTGCCAGCTCACCGGGACAGGGTTTCACCGGGGAGCTGTTTTTT.

The V call is TRBV4-3, the J call TRBJ2-3, with D possibly being TRBD1 (5 bases). In germline, CDR1 is LGHNA, CDR2 YSLEER. The CDR3 runs 14 residues. V lost 0 bases to trimming and J lost 4 bases, with 8 bases between them. CDR3 residues: CASSQDWGADTQYF. The CDR3 DNA is TGCGCCAGCAGCCAAGATTGGGGCGCAGATACGCAGTATTTT.

This clone was seen once. J is TRBJ2-5 and V is TRBV19, with a possible D match to TRBD2 (6 bases). CDR1 and CDR2 (germline): LNHDA, SQIVND (reference sequence). With 4 bases removed from V and 4 bases from J, the gap between germline ends came to 10 bases. The length of the CDR3 is 13 residues. The CDR3: CASSSQTRETQYF. The CDR3 DNA sequence: TGTGCCAGTAGTAGTCAGACTAGAGAGACCCAGTACTTC.

This chain joins TRBV7-6 and TRBJ2-1; D uncertain. From germline, CDR1 is SGHVS and CDR2 FNYEAQ. The ends were cut back, 5 bases at V and 9 bases at J, with 11 bases in the middle. The CDR3 has 12 amino acids. This chain's CDR3 is CASSPRPTEQFF. In DNA, the CDR3 is TGTGCCAGCAGCCCCCGACCGACTGAGCAGTTCTTC.

The chain has TRBV18 and TRBJ1-4, with D possibly matching TRBD1 (5 bases). The germline V gene encodes CDR1 KGHSH and CDR2 LQKENI. Between the trimmed V and J ends, which lost 1 base and 8 bases, there was a span of 14 bases. This CDR3 spans 15 amino acids. The CDR3 sequence is CASSPRARVEEKLFF. The CDR3 DNA reads TGTGCCAGCTCACCACGGGCCAGGGTGGAGGAAAAACTGTTTTTT.

The V call is TRBV13, the J call TRBJ1-6, with a tentative D call TRBD1 (5 bases). The germline CDR1 and CDR2 sequences are PRHDT and FYEKMQ (reference sequence). CDR3 length: 15 amino acids. With 0 bases removed from V and 14 bases from J, the gap between germline ends came to 17 bases. The CDR3, as DNA: TGTGCCAGCAGCTTAGGCCAGGGAGCCCCAGCAACCCTCCACTTT. It specifies CASSLGQGAPATLHF.

This chain connects TRBV6-5 to TRBJ2-7; the D gene is possibly TRBD1 (6 bases). The ends were cut back, 4 bases at V and 3 bases at J, with 16 bases in the middle. This CDR3 has 15 residues. Germline assignment: CDR1 MNHEY and CDR2 SVGAGI. CDR3 DNA: TGTGCCAGCAGTTTTTCCGTGCAGGGGAACTACGAGCAGTACTTC. Its protein is CASSFSVQGNYEQYF.

The genes are TRBV7-3 and TRBJ2-2; possibly TRBD1 for D (6 bases). The CDR3 is made up of 16 amino acids. Between the trimmed V and J ends, which lost 5 bases and 5 bases, there was a span of 18 bases. The germline gives CDR1 SGHTA, CDR2 FQGTGA. The CDR3 DNA reads as TGTGCCAGCAGCCCTCAGGGGACCCCGGGAACCGGGGAGCTGTTTTTT. Translation: CASSPQGTPGTGELFF. The full variable domain, rest sourced from reference TRBV7-3 and TRBJ2-2, is GAGVSQTPSNKVTEKGKYVELRCDPISGHTALYWYRQSLGQGPEFLIYFQGTGAADDSGLPNDRFFAVRPEGSVSTLKIQRTERGDSAVYLCASSPQGTPGTGELFFGEGSRLTVL.

The CDR3 DNA sequence: TGTGCCAGCAGCTCGGGACAGAACAATCAGCCCCAGCATTTT. It encodes CASSSGQNNQPQHF. The chain links TRBV7-9 to TRBJ1-5; 7 bases fit TRBD1. Losses at the gene ends were 4 bases for V and 3 bases for J; bases not matched to a gene: 3. Germline CDR1 SEHNR, CDR2 FQNEAQ (reference sequence). This CDR3 is 14 amino acids long.

There are a few counts of this clone. The V call is TRBV19, the J call TRBJ2-7; no clear D gene. V lost 2 bases and J lost 6, with 11 bases in between. The V gene's germline CDR1 is LNHDA and CDR2 SQIVND (reference sequence). The CDR3 extends over 13 amino acids. In DNA form, the CDR3 reads TGTGCCAGTAGTATAAATCAGGAAGGCGAGCAGTACGTC. This codes for CASSINQEGEQYV.

CDR3 in DNA: TGTGCCAGCAGCCAAGAGGGACGGGTGGGCTATGGCTACACCTTC. Translated: CASSQEGRVGYGYTF. The chain has TRBV4-2 and TRBJ1-2, with D maybe TRBD1 (5 bases). Germline V lookup: CDR1 LGHNA, CDR2 YNFKEQ. The ends were cut back, 0 bases at V and 4 bases at J, with 12 bases in the middle. The CDR3 totals 15 residues.

This chain uses TRBV7-2 with TRBJ2-5, with 11 bases fitting TRBD2. The CDR3 totals 16 residues. Germline V lookup: CDR1 SGHTA, CDR2 FQGNSA. The ends lost 5 bases at V and 5 bases at J; junction bases unmatched: 10. The CDR3 protein is CASSIRLAGSQETQYF. The CDR3 nucleotides read TGTGCCAGCAGCATAAGACTAGCGGGATCCCAGGAGACCCAGTACTTC.

V usage is TRBV5-6 and J usage is TRBJ1-5; a weak D match, TRBD1 (5 bases). Germline CDR1 is SGHDT and CDR2 is YYEEEE. The CDR3 contains 14 residues. Trimming shortened V by 4 bases and J by 5 bases, and 13 bases separated the two germline ends. This chain's CDR3 is CASSRGIQDQPQHF. In DNA, the CDR3 is TGTGCCAGCAGCCGGGGGATACAGGATCAGCCCCAGCATTTT.

The chain has TRBV6-1 and TRBJ2-7; D is undetermined. Trimming cost V 1 base and J 4 bases, with 11 bases left between them. CDR1 and CDR2 (germline): MNHNS, SASEGT. The CDR3 loop spans 14 amino acids. The DNA for the CDR3 is TGTGCCAGCAGTGAAGGCGGACCTCCGTACGAGCAGTACGTC. This codes for CASSEGGPPYEQYV.